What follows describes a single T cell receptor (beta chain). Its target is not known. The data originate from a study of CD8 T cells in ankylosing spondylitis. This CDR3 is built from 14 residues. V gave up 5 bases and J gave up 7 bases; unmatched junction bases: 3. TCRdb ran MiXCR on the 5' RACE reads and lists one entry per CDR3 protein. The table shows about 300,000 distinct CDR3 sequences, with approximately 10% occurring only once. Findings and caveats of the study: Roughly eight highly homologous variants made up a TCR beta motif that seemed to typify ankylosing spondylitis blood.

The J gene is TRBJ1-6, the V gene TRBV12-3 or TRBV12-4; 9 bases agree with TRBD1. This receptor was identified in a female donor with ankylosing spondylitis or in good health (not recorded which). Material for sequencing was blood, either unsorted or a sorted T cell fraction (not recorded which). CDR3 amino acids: CASSQGQGNSPLHF. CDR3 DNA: TGTGCCAGCAGTCAAGGACAGGGGAATTCACCCCTCCACTTT.